A selection of T cell receptor beta chains follows, all from one sample in a study of OX40 agonist ivuxolimab in advanced cancers. Only in-frame clones appear in the TCRdb table, and some are missing; sequencing was by immunoSEQ multiplex PCR. This sample carries fewer than 40,000 clones, approximately 84% of them seen once, and the ten largest clones take 15% to 20%. This material consisted of CD4+ or CD8+ T cells sorted from blood, taken in a trial of the OX40 agonist ivuxolimab. The receptors stem from an adult with an advanced solid tumor such as melanoma, head and neck, liver or kidney cancer. Both conserved end residues are part of each CDR3. D genes are given only for firm matches. Not every row has a clone size; where given, it reads once, few, many or a size class.

V	size	J	D	CDR3	DNA
TRBV15	NA	TRBJ1-1	NA	CATSRETGMNTEAFF	TGTGCCACCAGCAGGGAAACAGGGATGAACACTGAAGCTTTCTTT
TRBV5-1	NA	TRBJ2-5	NA	CASSLEGHHQETQYF	TGCGCCAGCAGCTTGGAGGGACACCACCAAGAGACCCAGTACTTC
TRBV6-4	NA	TRBJ2-2	NA	CASSDVGFAGELFF	TGTGCCAGCAGTGACGTTGGGTTCGCCGGGGAGCTGTTTTTT
TRBV7-2	NA	TRBJ2-1	NA	CASSLALWPNEQFF	TGTGCCAGCAGCTTAGCGCTCTGGCCCAATGAGCAGTTCTTC
TRBV30	NA	TRBJ1-1	TRBD1	CAWGGGAGTEAFF	TGTGCCTGGGGAGGGGGCGCGGGTACTGAAGCTTTCTTT
TRBV11-2	once	TRBJ1-1	NA	CASSLGDSGAFF	TGTGCCAGCAGCTTAGGAGACAGTGGGGCTTTCTTT
TRBV4-2	NA	TRBJ1-2	TRBD1	CASSQQSGTGLWGGYTF	TGTGCCAGCAGCCAACAATCCGGGACAGGCCTTTGGGGAGGCTACACCTTC
TRBV30	NA	TRBJ1-1	NA	CAWSPQGAEAFF	TGTGCCTGGAGTCCACAGGGAGCTGAAGCTTTCTTT
TRBV4-2	NA	TRBJ2-1	TRBD2	CASSRTSILAGGLNEQFF	TGTGCCAGCAGCCGTACGTCGATTCTAGCGGGGGGGCTGAATGAGCAGTTCTTC
TRBV2	NA	TRBJ1-1	TRBD1	CASSDGQGIMNTEAFF	TGTGCCAGCAGTGACGGACAGGGGATAATGAACACTGAAGCTTTCTTT
TRBV7-9	NA	TRBJ2-3	NA	CASRTVDTQYF	TGTGCCAGCAGGACCGTCGATACGCAGTATTTT
TRBV6-5	NA	TRBJ2-2	NA	CASSYSSTGELFF	TGTGCCAGCAGTTACTCAAGCACCGGGGAGCTGTTTTTT
TRBV6-1	NA	TRBJ1-6	TRBD1	CASSEARDSWNSPLHF	TGTGCCAGCAGTGAAGCCCGGGACAGCTGGAATTCACCCCTCCACTTT
TRBV7-7	NA	TRBJ2-1	TRBD2	CASSPSGLGGNEQFF	TGTGCTAGCAGCCCTTCGGGACTAGGAGGCAATGAGCAGTTCTTC
TRBV19	NA	TRBJ2-7	NA	CASSIVVAGTYEQYF	TGTGCCAGTAGTATAGTTGTAGCCGGAACCTACGAGCAGTACTTC
TRBV9	NA	TRBJ1-1	NA	CASSVGNLNTEAFF	TGTGCCAGCAGCGTGGGCAACCTGAACACTGAAGCTTTCTTT
TRBV5-1	NA	TRBJ1-1	NA	CASSPMGSWMKAFF	TGCGCCAGCAGCCCGATGGGGTCTTGGATGAAGGCTTTCTTT
TRBV10-3	NA	TRBJ2-7	NA	CAISEGGTYEQYF	TGTGCCATCAGTGAAGGGGGGACCTACGAGCAGTACTTC
TRBV5-6	NA	TRBJ1-5	NA	CASSLGSSNQPQHF	TGTGCCAGCAGCTTGGGCTCAAGCAATCAGCCCCAGCATTTT
TRBV9	NA	TRBJ2-3	NA	CASSVEGGPTGTQYF	TGTGCCAGCAGCGTAGAGGGAGGCCCCACAGGTACGCAGTATTTT
TRBV7-9	NA	TRBJ2-7	NA	CASSTGHTIYEQYF	TGTGCCAGCAGCACGGGACACACCATCTACGAGCAGTACTTC
TRBV4-3	NA	TRBJ1-1	NA	CASSQDHRALNTEAFF	TGCGCCAGCAGCCAAGATCATAGGGCCCTGAACACTGAAGCTTTCTTT
TRBV6-6	NA	TRBJ1-2	NA	CASTPQGTFNYGYTF	TGTGCCAGCACCCCGCAGGGGACTTTCAACTATGGCTACACCTTC
TRBV5-1	NA	TRBJ2-7	TRBD1	CASSLVGTGTLGTWEQYF	TGCGCCAGCAGCTTGGTAGGGACAGGGACCTTGGGTACCTGGGAGCAGTACTTC
TRBV13	NA	TRBJ2-7	NA	CASSPGEWDEQYF	TGTGCCAGCAGCCCAGGGGAGTGGGACGAGCAGTACTTC
TRBV6-5	NA	TRBJ2-3	TRBD2	CASSPQRELTDTQYF	TGTGCCAGCAGCCCCCAGCGGGAACTCACAGATACGCAGTATTTT
TRBV5-6	NA	TRBJ2-5	NA	CASSLVADQETQYF	TGTGCCAGCAGCTTAGTGGCAGACCAAGAGACCCAGTACTTC
TRBV19	NA	TRBJ2-1	NA	CASSLYSGDEQFF	TGTGCCAGTAGTCTCTATAGTGGCGATGAGCAGTTCTTC
TRBV5-8	NA	TRBJ2-2	TRBD1	CASSQGGRVETGELFF	TGTGCCAGCAGTCAAGGGGGCAGGGTCGAAACCGGGGAGCTGTTTTTT
TRBV13	NA	TRBJ2-1	NA	CASRGGYNEQFF	TGTGCCAGCAGGGGAGGCTACAATGAGCAGTTCTTC